The 14 T cell receptor beta chains below come from one sample, sequenced in a study of STAT5B mutations in CD4+ large granular lymphocyte leukemia. Libraries were prepared by immunoSEQ multiplex PCR; TCRdb keeps only in-frame clonotypes and omits some of them. Found here are more than 20,000 clones, 65% to 80% of them singletons; the top ten hold 25% to 35%. The material sequenced was CD4+ T cells from blood buffy coats. These receptors all come from a human donor in good health.

The chain uses TRBV5-1 and TRBJ2-7; the D gene is possibly TRBD1 (6 bases). The length of the CDR3 is 14 residues. Trimming pared 0 bases from V and 6 bases from J, leaving 13 bases between. Germline values: CDR1 SGHRS, CDR2 YFSETQ. CDR3 nucleotides: TGCGCCAGCAGCTTGGGGGGCAGGGGTGGCGAGCAGTACTTC. This codes for CASSLGGRGGEQYF.

J is TRBJ2-7 and V is TRBV11-2; D call uncertain. The CDR3 is 14 amino acids. Germline-derived CDR1 and CDR2 are SGHAT and FQNNGV. Trimming took 2 bases from V and 3 from J, leaving 11 bases between them. CDR3 loop: CASSLSRVGYEQYF. CDR3 DNA sequence: TGTGCCAGCAGCTTATCCAGAGTCGGCTACGAGCAGTACTTC.

The chain is built from TRBV28 and TRBJ2-7; maybe TRBD1 (6 bases). Germline V gene lookup returns CDR1 MDHEN and CDR2 SYDVKM. The CDR3 covers 16 residues. Deletions cut 7 bases from V and 2 bases from J, with 21 bases between. The DNA of the CDR3 is TGTGCCAGCAAAACTCCCGGCAGGGGCACACCCTACGAGCAGTACTTC. It encodes CASKTPGRGTPYEQYF.

The chain joins TRBV9 to TRBJ2-1, with D perhaps matching TRBD2 (6 bases). The CDR3 is 15 residues long. Germline CDR1 is SGDLS and CDR2 is YYNGEE. The V end lost 6 bases, the J end lost 2 bases, and 15 bases lay between the germline ends. The CDR3 DNA follows: TGTGCCAGCACACGGGACTTAGAGGCCTACAATGAGCAGTTCTTC. The encoded protein is CASTRDLEAYNEQFF.

This chain links TRBV7-3 with TRBJ2-5; D possibly uses TRBD1 or TRBD2 (5 bases each). The V gene's germline CDR1 is SGHTA and CDR2 FQGTGA. Trimming stripped 5 bases from V and 5 bases from J, with 12 bases between. This CDR3 is built from 13 residues. The CDR3 reads CASSVGPGETQYF. CDR3 coding DNA: TGTGCCAGCAGCGTGGGACCTGGGGAGACCCAGTACTTC.

J is TRBJ1-2 and V is TRBV19; TRBD1 aligns across 7 bases. From germline, CDR1 is LNHDA and CDR2 SQIVND (reference sequence). J lost 4 bases, V lost 1 base, and 9 bases had no gene match. The CDR3 extends over 16 amino acids. The DNA of the CDR3 is TGTGCCAGTAGTATAGGGAAGGGGGCGAAAATCTATGGCTACACCTTC. This translates into CASSIGKGAKIYGYTF.

This chain connects TRBV10-1 to TRBJ2-3; 9 bases match TRBD1. J gave up 7 bases and V 6 bases, and 11 bases lay outside the gene matches. The CDR3 is made up of 15 amino acids. Germline CDR1 reads WNHNN; CDR2 reads SYGVQD (reference sequence). The CDR3 sequence is CASSPQGAQAYTQYF. CDR3 DNA: TGCGCCAGCAGCCCACAGGGGGCCCAGGCCTATACGCAGTATTTT.

The gene calls are TRBV5-4 and TRBJ2-7; the match to TRBD2 covers 7 bases. Trimming removed 3 bases from V and 3 bases from J; junction bases left unmatched: 9. CDR3 length equals 15 residues. The V gene's germline CDR1 is SGHNT and CDR2 YYREEE (reference sequence). This CDR3 reads CASSSSARTSYEQYF. In DNA form, the CDR3 reads TGTGCCAGCAGCTCGAGCGCTCGGACTAGCTACGAGCAGTACTTC.

This chain uses TRBV11-3 with TRBJ2-3, with D uncertain. Germline V gene data show CDR1 as SGHNT and CDR2 as YENEEA. The CDR3 loop spans 11 amino acids. The V gene lost 0 bases and the J gene lost 5 bases, with 0 bases spanning the gap. CDR3 region: CASSLEDTQYF. In DNA, the CDR3 is TGTGCCAGCAGCTTAGAAGATACGCAGTATTTT.

The rearrangement uses TRBV4-3 and TRBJ2-2; D unclear. The CDR3 has 12 amino acids. Germline CDR1 and CDR2: LGHNA and YSLEER. The V end was cut by 4 bases, the J end by 7 bases, with 7 bases between. The CDR3 DNA follows: TGCGCCAGCAGCCGCGGCCACGGGGAGCTGTTTTTT. Encoded protein: CASSRGHGELFF.

The CDR3 DNA follows: TGTGCCAGCAGCCGCCAGTGGGAAACTTTCTTT. Its protein is CASSRQWETFF. J is TRBJ1-1 and V is TRBV7-8; D is ambiguous. Trimming removed 5 bases at V and 12 bases at J, with 13 bases between. The CDR3 is 11 residues long. In germline, CDR1 is SGHVS, CDR2 FQNEAQ.

The chain couples TRBV2 to TRBJ1-5; 8 bases match TRBD1. The CDR3 loop spans 16 amino acids. Per germline, CDR1 SNHLY and CDR2 FYNNEI. After removal of 6 bases from V and 4 bases from J, the junction contained 11 bases not matched to a gene. CDR3 amino acids: CASRDRAGAGNQPQHF. The CDR3 DNA is TGTGCCAGCAGGGACAGGGCGGGGGCGGGTAATCAGCCCCAGCATTTT.

The rearrangement joins TRBV5-6 to TRBJ1-4; perhaps TRBD1 as D (5 bases). Germline V gene data show CDR1 as SGHDT and CDR2 as YYEEEE. The CDR3 totals 16 residues. V was clipped by 1 base and J by 5 bases, with 15 bases between them. The CDR3 sequence: CASSLSPGEGNEKLFF. The CDR3 DNA reads as TGTGCCAGCAGCTTGTCGCCCGGTGAGGGGAATGAAAAACTGTTTTTT.

A single count supports this clone. V usage is TRBV5-4 and J usage is TRBJ2-1; D perhaps matches TRBD2 (5 bases). From germline, CDR1 is SGHNT and CDR2 YYREEE (reference sequence). This CDR3 contains 15 residues. V lost 3 bases to trimming and J lost 6 bases, with 16 bases between them. In nucleotides, the CDR3 is TGTGCCAGCAGCTCCGGAGGTGTAATCAGCAATGAGCAGTTCTTC. Translation: CASSSGGVISNEQFF. Based on the CDR3 plus reference TRBV5-4 and TRBJ2-1, the full variable domain is ETGVTQSPTHLIKTRGQQVTLRCSSQSGHNTVSWYQQALGQGPQFIFQYYREEENGRGNFPPRFSGLQFPNYSSELNVNALELDDSALYLCASSSGGVISNEQFFGPGTRLTVL.